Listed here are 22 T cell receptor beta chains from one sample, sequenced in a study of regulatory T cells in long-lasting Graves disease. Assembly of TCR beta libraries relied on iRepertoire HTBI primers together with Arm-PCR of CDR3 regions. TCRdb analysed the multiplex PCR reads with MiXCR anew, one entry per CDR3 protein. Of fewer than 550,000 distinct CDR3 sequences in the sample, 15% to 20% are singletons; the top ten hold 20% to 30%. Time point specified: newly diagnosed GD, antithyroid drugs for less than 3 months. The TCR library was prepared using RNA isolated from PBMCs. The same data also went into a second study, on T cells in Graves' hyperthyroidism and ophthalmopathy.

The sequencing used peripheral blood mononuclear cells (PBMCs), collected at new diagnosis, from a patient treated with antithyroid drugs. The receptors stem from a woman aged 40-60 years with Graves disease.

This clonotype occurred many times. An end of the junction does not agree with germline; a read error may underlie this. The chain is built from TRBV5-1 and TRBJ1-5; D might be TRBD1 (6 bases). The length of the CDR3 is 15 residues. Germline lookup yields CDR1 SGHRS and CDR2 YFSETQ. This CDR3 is CASSLGDNSNQPQHF. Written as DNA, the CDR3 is TGCGCCAGCAGTTTGGGGGACAATAGCAATCAGCCCCAGCATTTT.

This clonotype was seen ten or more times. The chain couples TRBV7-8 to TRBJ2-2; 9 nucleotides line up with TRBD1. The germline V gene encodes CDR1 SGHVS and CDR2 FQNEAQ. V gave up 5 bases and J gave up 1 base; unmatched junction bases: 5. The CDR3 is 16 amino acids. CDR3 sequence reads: CASSPQGARNTGELFF. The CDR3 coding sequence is TGTGCCAGCAGCCCACAGGGGGCGCGGAACACCGGGGAGCTGTTTTTT. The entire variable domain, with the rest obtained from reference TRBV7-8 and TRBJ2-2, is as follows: GAGVSQSPRYKVAKRGQDVALRCDPISGHVSLFWYQQALGQGPEFLTYFQNEAQLDKSGLPSDRFFAERPEGSVSTLKIQRTQQEDSAVYLCASSPQGARNTGELFFGEGSRLTVL.

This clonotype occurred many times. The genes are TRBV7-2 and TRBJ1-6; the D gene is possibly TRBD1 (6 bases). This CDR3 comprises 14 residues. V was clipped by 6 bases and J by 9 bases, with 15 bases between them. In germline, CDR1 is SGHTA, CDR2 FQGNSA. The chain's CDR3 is CASRTDAGVSPLHF. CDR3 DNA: TGTGCCAGCAGAACGGACGCAGGGGTTTCACCCCTCCACTTT.

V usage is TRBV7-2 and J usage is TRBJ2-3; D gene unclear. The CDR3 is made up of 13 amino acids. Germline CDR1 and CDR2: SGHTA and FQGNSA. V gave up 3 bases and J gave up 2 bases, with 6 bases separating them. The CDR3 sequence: CASSFVVTDTQYF. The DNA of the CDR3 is TGTGCCAGCAGCTTTGTGGTCACAGATACGCAGTATTTT.

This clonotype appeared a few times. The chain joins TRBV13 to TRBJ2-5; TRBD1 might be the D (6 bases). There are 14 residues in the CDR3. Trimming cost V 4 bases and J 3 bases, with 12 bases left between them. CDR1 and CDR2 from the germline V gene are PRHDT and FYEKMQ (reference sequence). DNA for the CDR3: TGTGCCAGCAGCTACCGGGACACCGAAGAGACCCAGTACTTC. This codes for CASSYRDTEETQYF.

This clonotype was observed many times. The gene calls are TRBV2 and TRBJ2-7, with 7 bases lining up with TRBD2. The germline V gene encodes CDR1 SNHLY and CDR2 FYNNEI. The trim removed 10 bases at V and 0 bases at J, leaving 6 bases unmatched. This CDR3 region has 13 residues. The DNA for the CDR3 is TGTGCCATCGGAAGCGGGGCCTCCTACGAGCAGTACTTC. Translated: CAIGSGASYEQYF.

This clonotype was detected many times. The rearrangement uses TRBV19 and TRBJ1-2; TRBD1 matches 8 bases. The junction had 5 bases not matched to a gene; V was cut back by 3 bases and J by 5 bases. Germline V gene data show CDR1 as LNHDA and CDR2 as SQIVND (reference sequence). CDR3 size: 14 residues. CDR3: CASSIWTGKYGYTF. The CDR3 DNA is TGTGCCAGTAGTATCTGGACAGGGAAATATGGCTACACCTTC.

The CDR3 region is CASSPQLAQSDYEQYF. The DNA for the CDR3 is TGTGCCAGCAGCCCCCAGTTAGCACAATCCGACTACGAGCAGTACTTC. The V gene is TRBV6-1, the J gene TRBJ2-7; D is ambiguous. Germline CDR1 MNHNS, CDR2 SASEGT. Trimming left V 6 bases short and J 3 bases short, with 21 bases between. The CDR3 extends over 16 amino acids.

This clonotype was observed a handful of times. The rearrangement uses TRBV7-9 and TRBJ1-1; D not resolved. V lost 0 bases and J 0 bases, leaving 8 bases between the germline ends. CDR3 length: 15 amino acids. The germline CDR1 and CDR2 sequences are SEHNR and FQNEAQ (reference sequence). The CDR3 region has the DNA TGTGCCAGCAGCTTAGCGATCGGAATGAACACTGAAGCTTTCTTT. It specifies CASSLAIGMNTEAFF.

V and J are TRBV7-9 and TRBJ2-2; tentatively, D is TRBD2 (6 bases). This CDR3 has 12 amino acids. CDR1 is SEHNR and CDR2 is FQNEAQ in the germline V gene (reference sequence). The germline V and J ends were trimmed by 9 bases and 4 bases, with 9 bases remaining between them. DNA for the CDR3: TGTGCCAGTGGCGGGGCCACCGGGGAGCTGTTTTTT. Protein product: CASGGATGELFF.

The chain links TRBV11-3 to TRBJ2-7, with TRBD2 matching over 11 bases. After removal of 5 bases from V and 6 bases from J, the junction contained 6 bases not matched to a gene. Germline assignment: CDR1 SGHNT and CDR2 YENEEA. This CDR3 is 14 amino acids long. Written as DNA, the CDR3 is TGTGCCAGCAGCGCACTAGCGGGAGCCGCCGAGCAGTACTTC. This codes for CASSALAGAAEQYF.

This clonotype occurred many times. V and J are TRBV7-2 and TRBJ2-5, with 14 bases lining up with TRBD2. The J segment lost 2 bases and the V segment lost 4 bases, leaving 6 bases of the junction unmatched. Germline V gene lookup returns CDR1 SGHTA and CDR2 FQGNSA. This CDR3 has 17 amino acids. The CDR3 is CASSSFGLAGGQETQYF. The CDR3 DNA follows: TGTGCCAGCAGCTCATTTGGACTAGCGGGGGGACAAGAGACCCAGTACTTC.

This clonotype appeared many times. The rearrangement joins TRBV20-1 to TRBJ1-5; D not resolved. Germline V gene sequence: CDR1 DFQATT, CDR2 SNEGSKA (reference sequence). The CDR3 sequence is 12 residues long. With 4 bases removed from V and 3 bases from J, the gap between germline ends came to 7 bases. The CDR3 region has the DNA TGCAGTGCTAATCTGCTCAATCAGCCCCAGCATTTT. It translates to CSANLLNQPQHF.

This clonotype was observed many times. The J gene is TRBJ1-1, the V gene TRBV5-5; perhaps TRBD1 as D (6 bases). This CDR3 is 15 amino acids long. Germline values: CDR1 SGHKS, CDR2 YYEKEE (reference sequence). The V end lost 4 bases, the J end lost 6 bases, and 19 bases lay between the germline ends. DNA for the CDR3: TGTGCCAGCAGCGGGGTGGGCAGGGGAGGAGCTGAAGCTTTCTTT. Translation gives CASSGVGRGGAEAFF.

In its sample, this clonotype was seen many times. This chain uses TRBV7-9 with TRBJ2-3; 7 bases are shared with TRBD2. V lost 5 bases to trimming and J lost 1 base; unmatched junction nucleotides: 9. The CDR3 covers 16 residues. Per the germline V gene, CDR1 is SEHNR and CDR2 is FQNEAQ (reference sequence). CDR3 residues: CASSPGVSGGTDTQYF. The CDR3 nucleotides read TGTGCCAGCAGCCCCGGTGTGAGCGGGGGCACAGATACGCAGTATTTT.

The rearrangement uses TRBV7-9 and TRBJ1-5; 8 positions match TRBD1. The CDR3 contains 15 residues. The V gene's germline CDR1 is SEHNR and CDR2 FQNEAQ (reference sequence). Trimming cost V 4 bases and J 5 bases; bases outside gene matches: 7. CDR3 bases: TGTGCCAGCAGCTCCGGACAGGGAAACGATCAGCCCCAGCATTTT. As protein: CASSSGQGNDQPQHF.

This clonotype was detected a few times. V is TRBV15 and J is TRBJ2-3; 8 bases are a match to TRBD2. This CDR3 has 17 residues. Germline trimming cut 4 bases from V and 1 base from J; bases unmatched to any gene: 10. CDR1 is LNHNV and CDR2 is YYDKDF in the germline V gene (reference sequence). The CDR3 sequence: CATSILSGGPGTDTQYF. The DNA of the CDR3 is TGTGCCACCAGCATCCTGTCGGGGGGGCCTGGCACAGATACGCAGTATTTT.

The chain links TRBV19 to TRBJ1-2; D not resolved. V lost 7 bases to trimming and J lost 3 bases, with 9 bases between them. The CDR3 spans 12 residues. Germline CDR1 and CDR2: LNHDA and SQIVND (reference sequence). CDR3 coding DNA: TGTGCCAGTAAATGGGGAGACTATGGCTACACCTTC. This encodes CASKWGDYGYTF.

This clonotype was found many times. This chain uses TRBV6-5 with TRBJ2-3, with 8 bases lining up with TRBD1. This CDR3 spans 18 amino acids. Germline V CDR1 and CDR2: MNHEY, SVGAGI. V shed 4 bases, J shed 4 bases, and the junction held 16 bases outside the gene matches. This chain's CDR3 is CASSSPTGGQGAADTQYF. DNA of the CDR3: TGTGCCAGCAGTTCCCCCACCGGTGGCCAGGGGGCTGCAGATACGCAGTATTTT.

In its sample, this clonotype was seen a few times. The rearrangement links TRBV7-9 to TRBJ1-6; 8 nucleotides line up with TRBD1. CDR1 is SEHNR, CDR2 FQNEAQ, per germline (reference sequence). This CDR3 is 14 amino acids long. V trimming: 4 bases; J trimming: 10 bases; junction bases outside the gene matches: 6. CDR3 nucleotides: TGTGCCAGCAGCTCATCAGGGGGCCAATCACCCCTCCACTTT. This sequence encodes CASSSSGGQSPLHF.

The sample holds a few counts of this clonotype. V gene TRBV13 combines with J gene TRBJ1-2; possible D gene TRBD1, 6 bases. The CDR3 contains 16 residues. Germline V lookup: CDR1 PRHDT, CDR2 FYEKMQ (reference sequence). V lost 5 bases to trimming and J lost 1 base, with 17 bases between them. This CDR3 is CASSRYLQGLNYGYTF. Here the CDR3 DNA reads TGTGCCAGCAGCCGATACCTACAGGGTCTTAACTATGGCTACACCTTC. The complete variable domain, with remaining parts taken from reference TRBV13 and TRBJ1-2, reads AAGVIQSPRHLIKEKRETATLKCYPIPRHDTVYWYQQGPGQDPQFLISFYEKMQSDKGSIPDRFSAQQFSDYHSELNMSSLELGDSALYFCASSRYLQGLNYGYTFGSGTRLTVV.

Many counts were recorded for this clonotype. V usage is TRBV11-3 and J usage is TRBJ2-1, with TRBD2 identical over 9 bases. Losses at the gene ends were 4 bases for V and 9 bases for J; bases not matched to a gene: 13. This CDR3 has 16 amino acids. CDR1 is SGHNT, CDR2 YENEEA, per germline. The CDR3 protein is CASSSTWERGVIEQFF. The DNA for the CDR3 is TGTGCCAGCAGCTCTACTTGGGAGCGGGGGGTGATTGAGCAGTTCTTC.